This T cell receptor beta chain was captured in a study of blood T cells in healthy people across ages. The authors ran a second PCR of about 7 to 12 cycles using a sample-barcoded 5' primer and a J-beta primer mix. One entry per CDR3 protein results from TCRdb running MiXCR on the 5' RACE reads. Of approximately 730,000 distinct CDR3 sequences in the sample, about 55% are singletons; the top ten hold around 41%. With respect to this clonotype: The antigen remains undetermined.

The germline V gene encodes CDR1 SGHTA and CDR2 FQGTGA. The length of the CDR3 is 16 residues. V shed 2 bases and J shed 4 bases, with 16 bases lying between them. Study results and limitations: Both naive CD4+ cell counts and diversity were greater in long-lived donors than in aged donors. Diversity of TCR beta correlated strongly with naive T cell percentage.

Every sample had a minimum of 6.5 million PBMCs isolated. The specimen was blood. The receptor comes from a man older than 75 in good health. The J gene is TRBJ2-3, the V gene TRBV7-3; D might be TRBD2 (6 bases). This CDR3 is CASSLDGGGESDTQYF. The CDR3 nucleotides are TGTGCCAGCAGCTTAGATGGGGGAGGAGAGTCAGATACGCAGTATTTT.